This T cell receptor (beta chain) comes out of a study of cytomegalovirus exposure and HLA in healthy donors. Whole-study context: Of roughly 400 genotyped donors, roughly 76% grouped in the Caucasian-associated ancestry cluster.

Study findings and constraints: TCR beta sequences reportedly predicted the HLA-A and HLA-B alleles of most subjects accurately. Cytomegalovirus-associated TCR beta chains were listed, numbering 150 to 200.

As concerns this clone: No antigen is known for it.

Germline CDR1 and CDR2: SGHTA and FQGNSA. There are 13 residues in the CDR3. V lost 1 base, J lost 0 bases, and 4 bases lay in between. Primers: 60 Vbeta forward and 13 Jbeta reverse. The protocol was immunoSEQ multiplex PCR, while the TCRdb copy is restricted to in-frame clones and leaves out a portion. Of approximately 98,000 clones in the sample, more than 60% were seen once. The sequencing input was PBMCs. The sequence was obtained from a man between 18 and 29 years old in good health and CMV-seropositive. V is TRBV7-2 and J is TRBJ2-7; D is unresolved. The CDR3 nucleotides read TGTGCCAGCAGCTTAGAATACTCCTACGAGCAGTACTTC. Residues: CASSLEYSYEQYF. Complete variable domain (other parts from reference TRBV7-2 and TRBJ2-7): GAGVSQSPSNKVTEKGKDVELRCDPISGHTALYWYRQSLGQGLEFLIYFQGNSAPDKSGLPSDRFSAERTGGSVSTLTIQRTQQEDSAVYLCASSLEYSYEQYFGPGTRLTVT.